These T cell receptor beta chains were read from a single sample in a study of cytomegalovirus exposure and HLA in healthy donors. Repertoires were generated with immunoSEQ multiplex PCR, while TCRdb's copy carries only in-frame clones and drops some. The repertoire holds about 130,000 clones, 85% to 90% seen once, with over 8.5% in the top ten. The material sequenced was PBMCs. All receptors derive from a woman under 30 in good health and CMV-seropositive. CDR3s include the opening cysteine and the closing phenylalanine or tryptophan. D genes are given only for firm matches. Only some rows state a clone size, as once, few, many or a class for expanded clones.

CDR3: CASIGRNQPQHF
DNA: TGTGCCAGCATTGGGCGCAATCAGCCCCAGCATTTT
D: NA
length: 12
size: once
J: TRBJ1-5
V: TRBV28

CDR3: CASIPAFRANNSGNTIYF
DNA: TGCGCCAGCATCCCCGCCTTTCGTGCAAACAACTCTGGAAACACCATATATTTT
D: NA
length: 18
size: once
J: TRBJ1-3
V: TRBV5-1

CDR3: CASSKDRARGYTF
DNA: TGTGCCAGCTCAAAAGACAGAGCTCGGGGCTACACCTTC
D: NA
length: 13
size: NA
J: TRBJ1-2
V: TRBV18

CDR3: CASSVVGAGAYNEQFF
DNA: TGTGCCAGCAGCGTAGTCGGAGCGGGGGCTTACAATGAGCAGTTCTTC
D: TRBD2
length: 16
size: NA
J: TRBJ2-1
V: TRBV9

CDR3: CASSLRTSGDNEQFF
DNA: TGTGCCAGCAGCCTACGGACTAGCGGGGACAATGAGCAGTTCTTC
D: TRBD2
length: 15
size: NA
J: TRBJ2-1
V: TRBV7-9

CDR3: CASSPEGRLSYEQYF
DNA: TGTGCCAGCAGCCCCGAAGGCAGACTCTCCTACGAGCAGTACTTC
D: NA
length: 15
size: NA
J: TRBJ2-7
V: TRBV28

CDR3: CASSPRLAGVGETQYF
DNA: TGTGCCAGCAGTCCTCGACTAGCGGGGGTGGGAGAGACCCAGTACTTC
D: TRBD2
length: 16
size: once
J: TRBJ2-5
V: TRBV4-2

CDR3: CSVEDLRGHEQFF
DNA: TGCAGCGTTGAAGATCTCAGGGGCCATGAGCAGTTCTTC
D: NA
length: 13
size: NA
J: TRBJ2-1
V: TRBV29-1

CDR3: CSVDLQGSEQYF
DNA: TGCAGCGTAGATCTACAGGGATCCGAGCAGTACTTC
D: NA
length: 12
size: NA
J: TRBJ2-7
V: TRBV29-1

CDR3: CASSVATGRGARGYTF
DNA: TGTGCCAGCAGCGTAGCTACAGGACGGGGGGCCCGTGGCTACACCTTC
D: NA
length: 16
size: NA
J: TRBJ1-2
V: TRBV9

CDR3: CASSHRGETEAFF
DNA: TGTGCCAGCAGTCACAGGGGAGAGACTGAAGCTTTCTTT
D: TRBD1
length: 13
size: NA
J: TRBJ1-1
V: TRBV6-1

CDR3: CASSQDSGGAGEQYF
DNA: TGCGCCAGCAGCCAGGATAGCGGGGGGGCGGGAGAGCAGTACTTC
D: TRBD2
length: 15
size: NA
J: TRBJ2-7
V: TRBV4-1

CDR3: CASSLPGQGEHEQFF
DNA: TGTGCCAGCAGTCTACCGGGACAGGGGGAGCATGAGCAGTTCTTC
D: TRBD1
length: 15
size: NA
J: TRBJ2-1
V: TRBV28

CDR3: CASSLGSIEETQYF
DNA: TGTGCCAGCAGCTTGGGATCGATTGAGGAGACCCAGTACTTC
D: NA
length: 14
size: NA
J: TRBJ2-5
V: TRBV5-6

CDR3: CASSPLGRGNEQFF
DNA: TGTGCCAGCAGCCCCTTGGGTAGAGGGAATGAGCAGTTCTTC
D: NA
length: 14
size: NA
J: TRBJ2-1
V: TRBV5-8

CDR3: CASKGTVRTNEKLFF
DNA: TGCGCCAGCAAGGGGACAGTTAGAACTAATGAAAAACTGTTTTTT
D: TRBD1
length: 15
size: NA
J: TRBJ1-4
V: TRBV5-1

CDR3: CASSRRTAPTGGWENTEAFF
DNA: TGTGCCAGCAGTCGACGAACAGCGCCGACAGGGGGCTGGGAGAACACTGAAGCTTTCTTT
D: TRBD1
length: 20
size: NA
J: TRBJ1-1
V: TRBV28

CDR3: CATGEGRFYGYTF
DNA: TGTGCCACCGGGGAGGGGCGTTTCTATGGCTACACCTTC
D: NA
length: 13
size: many
J: TRBJ1-2
V: TRBV28

CDR3: CASSQAVTGVSTGELFF
DNA: TGCGCCAGCAGCCAAGCGGTTACAGGGGTTAGCACCGGGGAGCTGTTTTTT
D: TRBD1
length: 17
size: NA
J: TRBJ2-2
V: TRBV4-1

CDR3: CASSRRDWSYEQYF
DNA: TGTGCCAGCAGCCGGAGGGACTGGTCCTACGAGCAGTACTTC
D: NA
length: 14
size: NA
J: TRBJ2-7
V: TRBV5-6

CDR3: CASSRNAQGQGKRGYTF
DNA: TGTGCCAGCAGCCGAAACGCCCAGGGACAGGGAAAGCGTGGCTACACCTTC
D: TRBD1
length: 17
size: NA
J: TRBJ1-2
V: TRBV5-8

CDR3: CASTRTGQGAEKLFF
DNA: TGTGCCAGCACCCGAACGGGACAGGGGGCTGAAAAACTGTTTTTT
D: TRBD1
length: 15
size: NA
J: TRBJ1-4
V: TRBV28

CDR3: CAWAGGSYEQYF
DNA: TGTGCCTGGGCAGGGGGCTCCTACGAGCAGTACTTC
D: TRBD1
length: 12
size: NA
J: TRBJ2-7
V: TRBV30

CDR3: CASSYSTGTGELFF
DNA: TGTGCCAGCAGTTACTCAACGGGGACCGGGGAGCTGTTTTTT
D: NA
length: 14
size: NA
J: TRBJ2-2
V: TRBV6-5

CDR3: CASSPKTEPYNSPLHF
DNA: TGTGCCAGCAGCCCCAAAACAGAGCCCTATAATTCACCCCTCCACTTT
D: NA
length: 16
size: NA
J: TRBJ1-6
V: TRBV4-2

CDR3: CASSPDDREGEKLFF
DNA: TGTGCCAGCTCACCAGACGACAGGGAAGGTGAAAAACTGTTTTTT
D: TRBD1
length: 15
size: NA
J: TRBJ1-4
V: TRBV18

CDR3: CASSQDTQGPNYGYTF
DNA: TGCGCCAGCAGCCAAGATACACAGGGGCCTAACTATGGCTACACCTTC
D: TRBD1
length: 16
size: NA
J: TRBJ1-2
V: TRBV4-1

CDR3: CASSPRDRASEQFF
DNA: TGTGCCAGCAGCCCTCGGGACAGGGCTAGTGAGCAGTTCTTC
D: TRBD1
length: 14
size: NA
J: TRBJ2-1
V: TRBV7-3

CDR3: CASSFLYQETQYF
DNA: TGTGCCAGCAGCTTCCTGTACCAAGAGACCCAGTACTTC
D: NA
length: 13
size: NA
J: TRBJ2-5
V: TRBV7-9

CDR3: CAISAWGAERGANVLTF
DNA: TGTGCCATCAGTGCTTGGGGAGCAGAACGGGGGGCCAACGTCCTGACTTTC
D: NA
length: 17
size: once
J: TRBJ2-6
V: TRBV10-3

CDR3: CASSLSTGHHYGYTF
DNA: TGTGCCAGCAGTTTATCGACGGGACACCACTATGGCTACACCTTC
D: NA
length: 15
size: NA
J: TRBJ1-2
V: TRBV27

CDR3: CASRSGTGLSPLHF
DNA: TGTGCCAGCCGCAGCGGGACAGGGCTTTCACCCCTCCACTTT
D: TRBD1
length: 14
size: NA
J: TRBJ1-6
V: TRBV27

CDR3: CASSLGGGGADTQYF
DNA: TGTGCCAGCAGCTTAGGGGGGGGCGGAGCAGATACGCAGTATTTT
D: NA
length: 15
size: NA
J: TRBJ2-3
V: TRBV11-2

CDR3: CASSVAPGSYNEQFF
DNA: TGTGCCAGCAGCGTAGCTCCCGGCTCCTACAATGAGCAGTTCTTC
D: NA
length: 15
size: NA
J: TRBJ2-1
V: TRBV9

CDR3: CASSRDSKAFF
DNA: TGTGCCAGCAGCCGAGATAGCAAAGCTTTCTTT
D: NA
length: 11
size: NA
J: TRBJ1-1
V: TRBV6-5

CDR3: CASSAGTGNYGYTF
DNA: TGTGCCAGCAGCGCAGGGACAGGTAACTATGGCTACACCTTC
D: TRBD1
length: 14
size: few
J: TRBJ1-2
V: TRBV9

CDR3: CASSLGLAGGHEQFF
DNA: TGCGCCAGCAGCTTGGGGCTAGCGGGGGGGCATGAGCAGTTCTTC
D: TRBD2
length: 15
size: NA
J: TRBJ2-1
V: TRBV5-1

CDR3: CASSQGDSLKAFF
DNA: TGTGCCAGCAGCCAAGGGGACAGCTTAAAAGCTTTCTTT
D: TRBD1
length: 13
size: once
J: TRBJ1-1
V: TRBV14

CDR3: CASSIKLAGAYEQYF
DNA: TGTGCCAGTAGTATAAAGCTAGCGGGGGCCTACGAGCAGTACTTC
D: TRBD2
length: 15
size: NA
J: TRBJ2-7
V: TRBV19

CDR3: CASRAPLAGERTQYF
DNA: TGTGCCAGCAGAGCGCCACTAGCGGGGGAGCGTACGCAGTATTTT
D: TRBD2
length: 15
size: few
J: TRBJ2-3
V: TRBV27

CDR3: CAWAGPRSSYNEQFF
DNA: TGTGCCTGGGCGGGACCGCGGAGCTCCTACAATGAGCAGTTCTTC
D: NA
length: 15
size: NA
J: TRBJ2-1
V: TRBV30

CDR3: CASSPNRERKNEAFF
DNA: TGTGCCAGCAGTCCTAACAGGGAAAGAAAAAATGAAGCTTTCTTT
D: NA
length: 15
size: NA
J: TRBJ1-1
V: TRBV6-5

CDR3: CASSISGGALDDEQYF
DNA: TGTGCCAGCAGCATTAGCGGGGGGGCCCTTGATGACGAGCAGTACTTC
D: TRBD2
length: 16
size: NA
J: TRBJ2-7
V: TRBV7-6

CDR3: CASARPPNYGYTF
DNA: TGTGCCAGCGCGAGGCCCCCTAACTATGGCTACACCTTC
D: NA
length: 13
size: NA
J: TRBJ1-2
V: TRBV28

CDR3: CAISLGSPGAYEQYF
DNA: TGTGCCATCAGTCTCGGGTCGCCCGGCGCCTACGAGCAGTACTTC
D: NA
length: 15
size: NA
J: TRBJ2-7
V: TRBV10-3

CDR3: CASSIGQGYEQYF
DNA: TGTGCCAGTAGTATCGGACAGGGGTACGAGCAGTACTTC
D: TRBD1
length: 13
size: NA
J: TRBJ2-7
V: TRBV19

CDR3: CASSWQGAGYEAFF
DNA: TGTGCCAGCAGTTGGCAGGGGGCGGGGTATGAAGCTTTCTTT
D: TRBD1
length: 14
size: NA
J: TRBJ1-1
V: TRBV27

CDR3: CASSEGRDRAPNEQFF
DNA: TGTGCCAGCAGTGAAGGTCGGGACAGGGCGCCCAATGAGCAGTTCTTC
D: TRBD1
length: 16
size: NA
J: TRBJ2-1
V: TRBV2

CDR3: CASSFSGGNEQFF
DNA: TGTGCCAGCAGTTTTAGCGGGGGAAATGAGCAGTTCTTC
D: TRBD2
length: 13
size: NA
J: TRBJ2-1
V: TRBV28

CDR3: CASSLRGTSAYEQYF
DNA: TGTGCCAGCAGCTTAAGAGGGACTAGCGCCTACGAGCAGTACTTC
D: TRBD2
length: 15
size: NA
J: TRBJ2-7
V: TRBV7-3

CDR3: CASSARVGGGATGELFF
DNA: TGTGCCAGCAGCGCCCGAGTCGGCGGGGGGGCCACCGGGGAGCTGTTTTTT
D: TRBD2
length: 17
size: NA
J: TRBJ2-2
V: TRBV9

CDR3: CASSFRVSNYGYTF
DNA: TGTGCCAGCAGTTTCAGGGTCTCCAACTATGGCTACACCTTC
D: NA
length: 14
size: few
J: TRBJ1-2
V: TRBV28

CDR3: CASSQDNDEPGEQYF
DNA: TGTGCCAGCAGCCAAGATAACGACGAGCCGGGCGAGCAGTACTTC
D: NA
length: 15
size: NA
J: TRBJ2-7
V: TRBV4-2